This TCR beta chain was profiled in a study of cytomegalovirus exposure and HLA in healthy donors (dated by TCRdb to the late 2010s). About the full investigation: An earlier analysis of about 530 of the donors reported under 300 Gb of sequence data and 95 million to 130 million unique TCR beta sequences obtained from about 179 million T cells. In a later genetic analysis, genome-wide SNP genotypes for 398 of the 666 donors were used, and that subset was treated as a discovery cohort. On average, 235,054 unique TCR beta nucleotide sequences were sequenced per donor among 300 to 500 genotyped donors of the cohort, with 15% to 20% of those sequences being non-productive. High-throughput TCR immunosequencing, statistical association of individual TCRs with disease status, and machine learning were combined to predict cytomegalovirus infection status. The later analysis used no new phenotypic data to find candidate immune exposures, relying instead on TCR beta sequences and their occurrence across donors. Donor age, sex, ethnicity and CMV serostatus were compiled alongside the repertoire data. The T cell repertoires of under 700 subjects were profiled by immunosequencing and related to cytomegalovirus serostatus. An early release that covered several hundred HLA-typed donors contained approximately 320 gigabases of sequencing data and 75 million to 100 million unique TCR sequences. The number of typed donors differed by locus: about 620-640 for A, B, C, DRB1 and DQB1; approximately 540 for DQA1; 606 for DPA1; and some 470 for DPB1. Besides the first cohort of some 670 subjects, a separate validation cohort made up of 120 different subjects was used. Class I and class II HLA loci were covered by the typing at four-digit resolution. In a later analysis, previously published TCR beta repertoires from 666 donors were re-analyzed and high-resolution HLA genotyping was added so that TCR occurrence patterns could be studied. The genetic ancestry cluster associated with self-reported Caucasian donors included over 65% of the roughly 410 genotyped donors. An earlier analysis of more than 450 of the donors used high-throughput TCR beta sequencing to judge whether each TCR beta V gene segment behaved as functional or pseudogenic. Roughly 5 DR-DQ haplotypes were treated as single units for association and clustering because of strong linkage in the cohort. The study aimed to test whether cataloging public T cell receptors could reveal signatures of past pathogen exposure. Every discovery cohort repertoire had been produced on one sequencing platform.

The cohort was made up of hundreds of healthy bone marrow donors. All cohort members were sampled while nominally healthy, although unrecorded immune exposures were likely present. The donor tested CMV seronegative and was one of the 352 seronegative cohort members. A peripheral blood sample was provided by each donor, and peripheral blood mononuclear cells were used for TCR beta sequencing. The Qiagen DNeasy Blood Extraction Kit was used to extract genomic DNA from the blood cell samples. Overall study results and their limits: In a later genetic analysis, fewer N-insertions in productive TCRs were reported among donors in an Asian-associated ancestry cluster than the roughly 700-donor mean. Because counts were too low, about 15 rarely observed V segments, including chromosome 9 orphons, were left out of the earlier analysis of 587 of the donors. In an earlier analysis of more than 450 of the donors, most TCR beta V segments were observed in productive rearrangements about 87% or about 30% of the time, broadly matching IMGT annotations. A further reported finding was that TCR beta sequences accurately predicted the HLA-A and HLA-B alleles for most subjects in the first cohort. Some IMGT-functional V segments, including TRBV6-2 and TRBV6-3, could not be distinguished by the 87-base-pair reads and were therefore excluded. In vitro tests confirmed that a few of the cytomegalovirus-associated TCR beta chains recognize cytomegalovirus antigens. Only TCR beta chains were sequenced in this cohort, and the absence of alpha or paired-chain data limited detectable features. Specific HLA alleles were associated with 15,000 to 20,000 TCR beta sequences at a false discovery rate of 0.05 in a later analysis. Correlated functional status among segregating V segments might be attributable to linkage disequilibrium, but an unknown experimental factor could not be ruled out. The presence/absence analyses assumed that sequencing depth was roughly uniform across donors, and that assumption may not be true. Most CMV-associated TCR beta chains appeared to be HLA-restricted in a later analysis, and the HLA associations seemed to be driven largely by CMV exposure. The only immune exposure information available for the cohort was CMV serostatus. Because HLA typing was unavailable for some donors at each locus, only the typed subset was used in association tests. A later analysis reported that several top co-occurrence clusters appeared linked to parvovirus B19, influenza, CMV and Epstein-Barr virus. A total of about 150 TCR beta chains were listed by the study as associated with cytomegalovirus. V-gene and J-gene trimming of TCR beta chains was associated with a missense DCLRE1C variant in a later genetic analysis, and the association was replicated in an independent cohort. When HLA alleles, especially DR and DQ, strongly co-occurred, attributing TCR associations to individual alleles was difficult. A later analysis found that HLA-associated TCR beta chains were more clonally expanded and had lower generation probabilities than equally common non-associated chains. Most TCR sequences were seen in very few donors, while some public TCRs were found in many individuals. A cluster of highly shared sequence variants was judged likely to be a technical artifact of the sequencing pipeline. A later analysis found that TCR association rates varied across HLA loci, with DRB1 alleles showing the most associated TCRs and HLA-C alleles the fewest. The authors suggested that the approach could potentially be generalized to other disease states and immunological phenotypes. The classifier was reported to diagnose cytomegalovirus status with high specificity and sensitivity in both the original cohort and the validation cohort.

Comment on this clone: This receptor's antigen is unknown. No qualities accompany the bases; no much larger clone lies one base away.

For CDR1 and CDR2, the germline V gene lists SGHDT and YYEEEE. Germline trimming amounts to 1 base on V and 5 bases on J, with 11 as the count of junction bases outside the gene matches. From cysteine to phenylalanine, the CDR3 is 16 amino acids long. Only the CDR3 DNA stays, 48 bases, in frame from base 1. The protocol used for the library was the immunoSEQ multiplex PCR assay. For the multiplex PCR, a mixture combining 60 forward primers for TCR Vbeta segments and 13 reverse primers for TCR Jbeta segments was used. The CDR3 region of rearranged TCR beta genes was amplified from genomic DNA by a multiplex PCR assay. The Illumina HiSeq System was used to sequence the amplified TCR beta libraries as 87-base-pair reads. For the original study's pipeline: Across the 500 to 850 repertoires, a later analysis counted 78 million or so unique TCR beta chains, some 11 million of which were shared by at least two donors. Raw reads were error-corrected and collapsed into unique sequences by a nearest-neighbor algorithm in which closely related sequences were merged to remove PCR and sequencing errors. Alignment of CDR3 sequences to IMGT reference sequences was used to assign V, D and J gene segments. For a sequence to be retained, a match of at least six nucleotides to both a V gene segment and a J gene segment was required. Rearrangements were classified as productive when the CDR3 lacked stop codons and remained in frame with V and J, and all other rearrangements were classified as non-productive. CDR3 was defined according to IMGT convention as the region running from the second conserved V-encoded cysteine to the conserved J-encoded phenylalanine. In an earlier analysis of approximately 500 of the donors, sequences lacking an unambiguous match to a single V gene segment were excluded. An earlier analysis of a few hundred of the donors classified V segments as functional when productive rearrangements were above 56.7% and as segregating when the standard deviation between donors was above 5%. A statistical classification framework was built to diagnose cytomegalovirus status from the catalog of TCR beta chain sequences. In a later analysis, TCR nucleotide sequences were compared against IMGT/GENE-DB human TR gene sequences so that V and J genes could be assigned. In a later analysis, CDR3 sequences and most-parsimonious VDJ recombination scenarios were assigned using the TCRdist pipeline. In a later analysis, each TCR beta chain was defined by its CDR3 amino acid sequence together with its V-gene family, and reads without a unique V-gene family were excluded. In a later analysis, 500 to 650 highly shared, low-generation-probability nucleotide sequences were removed to address suspected cross-contamination and a sequencing artifact. In a later analysis, a clonal expansion index for each public chain was calculated from normalized within-repertoire ranks of inferred template counts. Generation probabilities in a later analysis came from a VDJ recombination model fitted to out-of-frame rearrangements, and those results were checked against IGoR. In a later analysis, TCR-TCR, TCR-HLA and TCR-CMV co-occurrence was scored with hypergeometric tests, and a repertoire-size bias correction was applied to TCR pairs. In a later analysis, false discovery rates were estimated by permuting HLA or CMV assignments 20 times. In a later analysis, co-occurring TCRs were grouped with DBSCAN, and TCRdist sequence similarity was added when clustering was performed within HLA-allele-positive subsets. For co-occurrence clustering, repertoires with fewer than 30,000 or more than 120,000 public chains were excluded, along with roughly five repertoires with anomalous nucleotide sharing. TCRdb holds this immuneACCESS table with in-frame rearrangements only. Some clones are missing; in checked studies, unresolved V genes explain under half, and the rest has no known cause. The V and J calls and the clone size are those of that table, but D and trimming were determined from the DNA. For this sample the table gives 150,000 to 200,000 clones, of which approximately 80% were detected only once. The ten largest make up 1.6% of the sample.

Here the chain combines TRBV5-6 and TRBJ2-7, with TRBD2 identical over 8 junction bases. This TCR came from a woman under 40 in good health and CMV-seronegative. Sequencing was carried out using PBMCs. For the CDR3, the sequence is CASSLISASGFNEQYF. The DNA sequence is TGTGCCAGCAGCTTGATCTCGGCTAGCGGGTTCAACGAGCAGTACTTC.